This T cell receptor (beta chain) was recorded in a study of regulatory T cells in long-lasting Graves disease. Documented time point: newly diagnosed GD, antithyroid drugs for less than 3 months. PBMCs provided the RNA from which the TCR library was made. An endocrinology department in Xi'an, China, supplied the patients. Investigators prepared the TCR beta libraries by applying iRepertoire HTBI primers and Arm-PCR of CDR3 regions. TCRdb called the multiplex PCR reads again in MiXCR, with one record for every CDR3 protein. The sample shows 400,000 to 500,000 distinct CDR3 sequences, about a sixth of them seen only once. The sample holds a few counts of this clonotype. This sample was also put to use in a study of T cells in Graves' hyperthyroidism and ophthalmopathy.

The TCR sequence derives from a woman aged 18-35 years with Graves disease. The sequencing used peripheral blood mononuclear cells (PBMCs), collected at new diagnosis, from a patient treated with antithyroid drugs.

The CDR3 protein is CSASGWSKETQYF. In DNA form, the CDR3 reads TGCAGTGCTTCAGGGTGGTCCAAAGAGACCCAGTACTTC. The V call is TRBV20-1, the J call TRBJ2-5; D might be TRBD1 (5 bases). This CDR3 is built from 13 residues. Per the germline V gene, CDR1 is DFQATT and CDR2 is SNEGSKA (reference sequence). V dropped 5 bases and J dropped 3 bases, with 13 bases sitting between them.